This T cell receptor (beta chain) was retrieved from a study of shared clonotypes between healthy human individuals. Profiled with immunoSEQ multiplex PCR; TCRdb holds only in-frame clones, not every one. The sample has a few million clones, 85% to 95% seen once. The clonotype was recovered from a man aged 18 to 29 in good health. Sequencing was performed on naive CD4+ T cells sorted from blood. As to subset: CD45RA+ positively selected.

The CDR3 sequence: CASSYRGVSNEKLFF. The DNA of the CDR3 is TGTGCCAGCAGTTATAGAGGAGTTTCTAATGAAAAACTGTTTTTT. V gene TRBV6-5 combines with J gene TRBJ1-4; D is ambiguous. This CDR3 has 15 amino acids. Germline V gene lookup returns CDR1 MNHEY and CDR2 SVGAGI. V was trimmed by 3 bases and J by 3 bases, leaving 11 bases between them.